The sequence of this T cell receptor (beta chain) was determined in a study of graft-versus-host responses after intestinal transplantation. Across the whole study: The study gave all recipients anti-thymocyte globulin induction, then tacrolimus and steroids for 2 to 3 years. Overall study findings and caveats: Declining HvG levels early post-transplant were linked to peak circulating GvH clone levels.

TCRdb keeps only in-frame clones here, not all; method: immunoSEQ multiplex PCR. Of 35,000 to 50,000 clones in the sample, 90% to 95% were seen once. Germline V lookup: CDR1 MDHEN, CDR2 SYDVKM. The CDR3 runs to 14 residues. The junction had 4 bases not matched to a gene; V was cut back by 4 bases and J by 4 bases. For this clone: What it binds is not known.

This chain links TRBV28 with TRBJ2-1; 7 bases fit TRBD1. The sample in question was unstimulated CD8+ T cells sorted from spleen or lymph node cells, obtained before transplant. The receptor comes from a human donor who was the organ donor for an intestinal transplant. As DNA, the CDR3 is TGTGCCAGCAGTTCGGAACAGGGGTACAATGAGCAGTTCTTC. This gives the protein CASSSEQGYNEQFF.